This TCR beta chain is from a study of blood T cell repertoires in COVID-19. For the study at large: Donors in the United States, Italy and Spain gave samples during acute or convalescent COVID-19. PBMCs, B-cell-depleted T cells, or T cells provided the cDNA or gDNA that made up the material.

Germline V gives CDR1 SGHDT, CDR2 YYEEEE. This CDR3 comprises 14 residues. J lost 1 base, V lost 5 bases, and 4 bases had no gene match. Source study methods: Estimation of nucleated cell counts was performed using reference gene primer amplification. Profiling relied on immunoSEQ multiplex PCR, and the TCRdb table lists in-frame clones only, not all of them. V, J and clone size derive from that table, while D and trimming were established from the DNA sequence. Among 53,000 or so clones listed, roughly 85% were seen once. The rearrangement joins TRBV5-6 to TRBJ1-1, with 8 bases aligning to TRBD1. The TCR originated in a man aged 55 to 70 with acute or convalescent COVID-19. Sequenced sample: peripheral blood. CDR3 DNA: TGTGCCAGCAGACGGACAGGGAGGAACACTGAAGCTTTCTTT. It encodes CASRRTGRNTEAFF. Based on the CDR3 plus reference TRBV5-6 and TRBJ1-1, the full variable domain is DAGVTQSPTHLIKTRGQQVTLRCSPKSGHDTVSWYQQALGQGPQFIFQYYEEEERQRGNFPDRFSGHQFPNYSSELNVNALLLGDSALYLCASRRTGRNTEAFFGQGTRLTVV.